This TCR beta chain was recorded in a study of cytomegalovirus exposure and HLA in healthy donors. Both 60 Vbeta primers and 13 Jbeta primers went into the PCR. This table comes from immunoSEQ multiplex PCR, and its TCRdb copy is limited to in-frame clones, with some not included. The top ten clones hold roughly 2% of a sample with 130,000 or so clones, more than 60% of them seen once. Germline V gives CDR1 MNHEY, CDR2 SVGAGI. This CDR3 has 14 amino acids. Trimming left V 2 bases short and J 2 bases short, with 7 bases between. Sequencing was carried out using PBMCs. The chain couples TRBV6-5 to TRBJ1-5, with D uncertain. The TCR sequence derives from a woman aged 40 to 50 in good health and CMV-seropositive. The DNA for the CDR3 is TGTGCCAGCAGTTACGAGCAGGGCAATCAGCCCCAGCATTTT. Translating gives CASSYEQGNQPQHF.